One and the same sample provided the 30 T cell receptor beta chains below, sequenced in a study of blood T cell repertoires in COVID-19. Sequenced by immunoSEQ multiplex PCR; TCRdb stores in-frame clones only, minus some. The data contain 150,000 or so clones, approximately 82% of them singletons. The sample was peripheral blood. The receptors were sampled from a woman aged 80 or older with acute or convalescent COVID-19.

This chain joins TRBV14 and TRBJ2-1; 11 bases fit TRBD1. Unmatched junction bases numbered 6, after V lost 6 bases and J lost 8 bases. Germline assignment: CDR1 SGHDN and CDR2 FVKESK. This CDR3 is 14 amino acids long. Here the CDR3 reads CASRGTGGEHEQFF. CDR3 nucleotides: TGTGCCAGCAGAGGGACAGGGGGAGAACATGAGCAGTTCTTC.

This sequence joins TRBV7-8 and TRBJ2-7, with D possibly TRBD1 on 5 matching bases. CDR3 length: 14 residues. The germline CDR1 and CDR2 sequences are SGHVS and FQNEAQ. Trimming pared 5 bases from V and 2 bases from J, leaving 13 bases between. CDR3 protein: CASSNRQATYEQYF. The CDR3 DNA follows: TGTGCCAGCAGCAACAGGCAGGCAACCTACGAGCAGTACTTC. Drawing the rest from reference TRBV7-8 and TRBJ2-7, the complete variable domain is GAGVSQSPRYKVAKRGQDVALRCDPISGHVSLFWYQQALGQGPEFLTYFQNEAQLDKSGLPSDRFFAERPEGSVSTLKIQRTQQEDSAVYLCASSNRQATYEQYFGPGTRLTVT.

The chain has TRBV3-1 (or the pseudogene TRBV3-2) and TRBJ2-7; TRBD2 agrees at 10 bases. The CDR3 totals 14 residues. Germline-derived CDR1 and CDR2 are LGHDT and YNNKEL (reference sequence). V was clipped by 3 bases and J by 2 bases; unmatched bases: 1. The CDR3 bases are TGTGCCAGCAGCCATGGACTAGCGGCCTACGAGCAGTACTTC. Residues: CASSHGLAAYEQYF.

The V call is TRBV28, the J call TRBJ2-5; 8 bases are a match to TRBD2. This CDR3 region has 17 residues. V was pared by 4 bases and J by 1 base, with 11 bases of the junction left unmatched. The V gene's germline CDR1 is MDHEN and CDR2 SYDVKM. CDR3: CASSSISSGVAQETQYF. The CDR3 DNA reads as TGTGCCAGCAGTTCGATTAGTAGCGGGGTGGCCCAAGAGACCCAGTACTTC. The whole variable domain, remainder taken from reference TRBV28 and TRBJ2-5, is DVKVTQSSRYLVKRTGEKVFLECVQDMDHENMFWYRQDPGLGLRLIYFSYDVKMKEKGDIPEGYSVSREKKERFSLILESASTNQTSMYLCASSSISSGVAQETQYFGPGTRLLVL.

This clone was observed once. The rearrangement uses TRBV20-1 and TRBJ1-1, with TRBD1 identical over 8 bases. The CDR3 runs to 15 residues. V trimming: 3 bases; J trimming: 3 bases; junction bases outside the gene matches: 9. Per germline, CDR1 DFQATT and CDR2 SNEGSKA (reference sequence). The CDR3 protein is CSASVRTGWDTEAFF. As DNA, the CDR3 is TGCAGTGCTAGTGTTAGGACAGGGTGGGACACTGAAGCTTTCTTT.

The count of this clone is one. The genes are TRBV30 and TRBJ1-5; D remains unclear. CDR1 and CDR2 (germline): GTSNPN, SVGIG (reference sequence). CDR3 length: 14 amino acids. The V end lost 2 bases, the J end lost 0 bases, and 8 bases lay between the germline ends. DNA for the CDR3: TGTGCCTGGAGTCCGGGGATTAGCAATCAGCCCCAGCATTTT. This codes for CAWSPGISNQPQHF.

The CDR3 is CASMQVTEAFF. In DNA, the CDR3 is TGTGCCAGCATGCAGGTCACTGAAGCTTTCTTT. V and J are TRBV6-4 and TRBJ1-1; D gene unclear. Germline CDR1 and CDR2: MRHNA and SNTAGT. The CDR3 length is 11 residues. V lost 7 bases and J lost 4, with 7 bases in between.

The V call is TRBV15, the J call TRBJ2-3; no clear D gene. Trimming removed 3 bases at V and 3 bases at J, with 13 bases between. Germline CDR1 LNHNV, CDR2 YYDKDF (reference sequence). There are 15 residues in the CDR3. The CDR3 DNA follows: TGTGCCACCAGCAGCGGGTTCATTTCTACAGATACGCAGTATTTT. It codes for CATSSGFISTDTQYF.

The chain combines TRBV2 with TRBJ1-1, with TRBD1 as a possible D gene (5 bases). Germline lookup yields CDR1 SNHLY and CDR2 FYNNEI. The CDR3 covers 13 residues. The V end was cut by 4 bases, the J end by 5 bases, with 11 bases between. The CDR3 region has the DNA TGTGCCAGCAGTGGCGACAGAAAAACTGAAGCTTTCTTT. It is translated as CASSGDRKTEAFF.

V and J are TRBV9 and TRBJ2-3, with unresolved D. The CDR3 is made up of 13 amino acids. Germline CDR1 reads SGDLS; CDR2 reads YYNGEE. The V gene lost 2 bases and the J gene lost 3 bases, with 7 bases spanning the gap. The CDR3 loop reads CASSVDLTDTQYF. The CDR3 nucleotides read TGTGCCAGCAGCGTCGACTTGACAGATACGCAGTATTTT.

V gene TRBV4-2 combines with J gene TRBJ2-5; D is perhaps TRBD1 (5 bases). Germline values: CDR1 LGHNA, CDR2 YNFKEQ. This CDR3 contains 13 residues. Trimming left V 0 bases short and J 4 bases short, with 6 bases between. CDR3: CASSQDRGETQYF. The CDR3 bases are TGTGCCAGCAGCCAAGATAGGGGAGAGACCCAGTACTTC.

This clone was recorded a few times. The genes are TRBV7-2 and TRBJ1-1; D uncertain. Germline-derived CDR1 and CDR2 are SGHTA and FQGNSA. The CDR3 is 13 residues long. The V and J ends lost 4 bases and 0 bases respectively, with 6 bases between them. CDR3 residues: CASSSRLNTEAFF. CDR3 sequence (DNA): TGTGCCAGCAGCTCCAGGTTGAACACTGAAGCTTTCTTT.

This rearrangement joins TRBV6-6 to TRBJ2-7, with D possibly being TRBD1 (6 bases). The CDR3 has 15 amino acids. In germline, CDR1 is MNHNY, CDR2 SVGAGI (reference sequence). The germline V and J ends were trimmed by 8 bases and 3 bases, with 20 bases remaining between them. The CDR3 DNA sequence: TGTGCCAGCCGCCCAGAGAACAGGGAGCTCTACGAGCAGTACTTC. Translated, it gives CASRPENRELYEQYF.

This clone appeared once. The J gene is TRBJ2-7, the V gene TRBV18; 9 positions agree with TRBD1. V lost 6 bases to trimming and J lost 2 bases; unmatched junction nucleotides: 5. Germline V gene lookup returns CDR1 KGHSH and CDR2 LQKENI. The CDR3 has 14 amino acids. CDR3 region: CASSPGTGTYEQYF. DNA for the CDR3: TGTGCCAGCTCCCCCGGGACAGGGACCTACGAGCAGTACTTC.

This clone was counted a single time. An end of the junction does not agree with germline; a read error may underlie this. The V and J genes are TRBV19 and TRBJ1-2, with D tentatively TRBD1 (6 bases). The V gene's germline CDR1 is LNHDA and CDR2 SQIVND (reference sequence). The CDR3 consists of 16 residues. The CDR3 sequence is CASRLPGHDTYYGYTF. DNA for the CDR3: TGTGCCAGTAGGCTCCCGGGACACGATACTTACTACGGCTACACCTTC.

Remarks on this clone: This CDR3 is also generated by other DNA sequences in the sample. This rearrangement joins TRBV11-2 to TRBJ1-2; no clear D. CDR1 is SGHAT, CDR2 FQNNGV, per germline. V dropped 1 base and J dropped 2 bases, with 5 bases sitting between them. CDR3 size: 13 residues. In nucleotides, the CDR3 is TGTGCCAGCAGCTTAGGTCAGAACTATGGCTACACCTTC. It encodes CASSLGQNYGYTF.

The chain uses TRBV5-1 and TRBJ2-7; 9 bases map to TRBD1. The length of the CDR3 is 13 residues. With V trimmed by 6 bases and J by 3 bases, 4 bases remained unmatched. Germline CDR1 reads SGHRS; CDR2 reads YFSETQ. The CDR3 coding sequence is TGCGCCAGCACCCCGGGACAGGGCTACGAGCAGTACTTC. This encodes CASTPGQGYEQYF.

J is TRBJ1-4 and V is TRBV27, with TRBD1 matching over 8 bases. Germline CDR1 MNHEY, CDR2 SMNVEV (reference sequence). The V segment lost 5 bases and the J segment 5 bases; nucleotides outside the gene matches: 7. This CDR3 has 15 residues. The CDR3 reads CASSRNRGTNEKLFF. The DNA of the CDR3 is TGTGCCAGCAGTAGAAACAGGGGGACCAATGAAAAACTGTTTTTT.

The chain links TRBV19 to TRBJ1-1; 7 positions match TRBD1. The V and J ends lost 7 bases and 1 base, in that order; junction bases with no gene match: 6. The CDR3 sequence is 14 residues long. Germline CDR1 is LNHDA and CDR2 is SQIVND (reference sequence). The CDR3 reads CASKKRQGNTEAFF. In DNA, the CDR3 is TGTGCCAGTAAAAAAAGACAGGGGAACACTGAAGCTTTCTTT. The full variable domain, in which reference TRBV19 and TRBJ1-1 provide the parts outside the CDR3, is DGGITQSPKYLFRKEGQNVTLSCEQNLNHDAMYWYRQDPGQGLRLIYYSQIVNDFQKGDIAEGYSVSREKKESFPLTVTSAQKNPTAFYLCASKKRQGNTEAFFGQGTRLTVV.

This chain joins TRBV6-5 and TRBJ1-1; perhaps TRBD1 as D (6 bases). V was clipped by 0 bases and J by 6 bases, with 14 bases between them. This CDR3 comprises 15 residues. The V gene's germline CDR1 is MNHEY and CDR2 SVGAGI. The DNA of the CDR3 is TGTGCCAGCAGTTACTCGACTACAGGGCGCGCTGAAGCTTTCTTT. Protein product: CASSYSTTGRAEAFF.

The chain uses TRBV9 and TRBJ1-1; 10 bases fit TRBD1. V was clipped by 4 bases and J by 11 bases; unmatched bases: 14. Germline-derived CDR1 and CDR2 are SGDLS and YYNGEE. The CDR3 consists of 15 residues. This CDR3 is CASSSRGQGREGAFF. The CDR3 region has the DNA TGTGCCAGCAGCTCCAGGGGACAGGGGAGGGAGGGGGCTTTCTTT.

The chain recombines TRBV5-6 with TRBJ1-1; 7 nucleotides align to TRBD1. Per germline, CDR1 SGHDT and CDR2 YYEEEE. Trimming removed 0 bases from V and 4 bases from J; junction bases left unmatched: 3. CDR3 length: 14 amino acids. CDR3 loop: CASSLEQGSTEAFF. CDR3 DNA: TGTGCCAGCAGCTTGGAACAGGGGAGCACTGAAGCTTTCTTT.

V usage is TRBV15 and J usage is TRBJ2-7; TRBD2 agrees at 8 bases. CDR3 length: 15 residues. Germline V gene lookup returns CDR1 LNHNV and CDR2 YYDKDF (reference sequence). With V trimmed by 1 base and J by 0 bases, 2 bases remained unmatched. CDR3 loop: CATSRVAGSSYEQYF. The CDR3 nucleotides are TGTGCCACCAGCAGAGTAGCGGGAAGCTCCTACGAGCAGTACTTC.

The rearrangement links TRBV21-1 to TRBJ1-1. TRBV21-1 is a documented pseudogene. This CDR3 spans 12 amino acids. CDR3 protein: CASPSRETEAFF. Here the CDR3 DNA reads TGTGCCAGCCCCTCGCGGGAGACTGAAGCTTTCTTT.

This chain connects TRBV2 to TRBJ2-7, with 8 bases lining up with TRBD2. This CDR3 comprises 14 residues. In germline, CDR1 is SNHLY, CDR2 FYNNEI. J was trimmed by 3 bases and V by 3 bases; bases with no gene match: 4. The CDR3 DNA follows: TGTGCCAGCAGTGATAGGACTAGCAACTACGAGCAGTACTTC. This gives the protein CASSDRTSNYEQYF.

The V and J genes are TRBV28 and TRBJ1-4; TRBD1 matches 8 bases. Germline CDR1 and CDR2: MDHEN and SYDVKM. The junction had 6 bases not matched to a gene; V was cut back by 6 bases and J by 3 bases. The CDR3 covers 15 residues. CDR3 sequence reads: CASRNAGQANEKLFF. The CDR3 coding sequence is TGTGCCAGCAGGAATGCGGGACAGGCTAATGAAAAACTGTTTTTT.

The rearrangement uses TRBV15 and TRBJ2-2, with 10 bases that match TRBD2. The junction had 5 bases not matched to a gene; V was cut back by 4 bases and J by 3 bases. The CDR3 loop spans 16 amino acids. The germline V gene has CDR1 LNHNV and CDR2 YYDKDF (reference sequence). In nucleotides, the CDR3 is TGTGCCACCAGCATACCAGCGGGGGGGTACACCGGGGAGCTGTTTTTT. It yields the protein CATSIPAGGYTGELFF.

The genes are TRBV18 and TRBJ1-2; 8 nucleotides line up with TRBD1. The CDR3 has 14 residues. Germline V gene data show CDR1 as KGHSH and CDR2 as LQKENI. V lost 5 bases and J lost 8; bases outside the gene matches: 10. The CDR3: CASSTGQASIGYTF. The DNA for the CDR3 is TGTGCCAGCTCAACGGGACAGGCGTCGATCGGCTACACCTTC.

This chain links TRBV18 with TRBJ1-2; TRBD1 is a possible D gene (6 bases). From germline, CDR1 is KGHSH and CDR2 LQKENI. The ends were cut back, 0 bases at V and 5 bases at J, with 13 bases in the middle. This CDR3 is built from 15 residues. The CDR3 is CASSPPGQGRYGYTF. As DNA, the CDR3 is TGTGCCAGCTCACCACCGGGGCAGGGGCGATATGGCTACACCTTC. Combining the CDR3 with reference TRBV18 and TRBJ1-2 gives the whole variable domain NAGVMQNPRHLVRRRGQEARLRCSPMKGHSHVYWYRQLPEEGLKFMVYLQKENIIDESGMPKERFSAEFPKEGPSILRIQQVVRGDSAAYFCASSPPGQGRYGYTFGSGTRLTVV.

This clone was counted a few times. The rearrangement links TRBV4-3 to TRBJ2-7, with 8 nucleotides matching TRBD2. CDR1 and CDR2 (germline): LGHNA, YSLEER. The V segment lost 0 bases and the J segment 1 base; nucleotides outside the gene matches: 5. The CDR3 has 16 residues. CDR3 loop: CASSQDAGTRSYEQYF. CDR3 nucleotides: TGCGCCAGCAGCCAAGATGCTGGGACTAGGTCCTACGAGCAGTACTTC.